One T cell receptor (beta chain) is described in this entry. As yet, its antigen is unknown. The PCR used 60 Vbeta and 13 Jbeta primers. In the authors' workflow: Roughly 12 million of 80 million to 85 million unique TCR beta chains were shared, per a later count. Clones were read by immunoSEQ multiplex PCR, and TCRdb kept only the in-frame ones, dropping some. V and J calls and clone size come straight from that table; D and trimming were deduced from the DNA. The repertoire holds roughly 31,000 clones, 60% to 80% seen once, with approximately 43% in the top ten. This CDR3 is built from 16 residues. CDR1 SGHTA and CDR2 FQGNSA come from the germline V gene. The V segment lost 5 bases and the J segment 3 bases; nucleotides outside the gene matches: 8. The source of the sample is a study of cytomegalovirus exposure and HLA in healthy donors. Study overall: There were about 85 million unique TCRs (from HLA-typed donors) in an early data release.

Study outcomes and limitations: Based on reports, TCR beta sequences accurately predicted HLA-A and HLA-B alleles for most subjects.

Material: PBMCs. The clonotype originates from a male donor in good health and CMV-seropositive. The V gene is TRBV7-2, the J gene TRBJ2-1; 9 bases fit TRBD2. CDR3: CASSRKTSGLYNEQFF. CDR3 nucleotide sequence: TGTGCCAGCAGCAGAAAGACTAGCGGACTCTACAATGAGCAGTTCTTC.